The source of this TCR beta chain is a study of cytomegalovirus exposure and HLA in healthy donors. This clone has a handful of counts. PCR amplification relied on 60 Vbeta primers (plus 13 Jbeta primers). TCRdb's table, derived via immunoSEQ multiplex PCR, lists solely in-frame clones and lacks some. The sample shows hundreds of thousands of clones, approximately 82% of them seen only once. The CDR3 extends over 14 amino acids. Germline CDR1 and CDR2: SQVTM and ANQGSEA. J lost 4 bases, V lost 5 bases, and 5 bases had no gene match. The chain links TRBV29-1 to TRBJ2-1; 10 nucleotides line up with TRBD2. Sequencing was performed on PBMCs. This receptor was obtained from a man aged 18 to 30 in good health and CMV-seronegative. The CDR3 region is CSVPGTSVYNEQFF. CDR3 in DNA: TGCAGCGTTCCCGGGACTAGCGTGTACAATGAGCAGTTCTTC.